Presented here are 8 T cell receptor beta chains from one specimen sequenced in a study of T-cell reconstitution after alpha-beta-depleted transplantation in children. Using unique molecular identifiers, the investigators prepared the TCRbeta library. Via MiXCR, TCRdb re-called the PCR reads, giving one row per CDR3 protein. This sample has under 250,000 distinct CDR3 sequences, with approximately 6.9% found just once. Specimen: PBMCs, collected before TCRalphabeta/CD19-depleted stem cell transplant. The receptors shown here come from a boy aged 2 to 9 with acute lymphoblastic leukemia, due to receive a stem cell transplant.

This clonotype was detected only a few times. This rearrangement joins TRBV5-4 to TRBJ2-3, with 14 bases that match TRBD2. Germline trimming cut 4 bases from V and 8 bases from J; bases unmatched to any gene: 6. This CDR3 comprises 15 residues. Germline V gives CDR1 SGHNT, CDR2 YYREEE (reference sequence). CDR3 residues: CASSATSGGVSTQYF. The CDR3 DNA is TGTGCCAGCAGCGCGACTAGCGGGGGGGTGTCTACGCAGTATTTT.

This clonotype was observed a few times. The rearrangement uses TRBV7-9 and TRBJ2-1, with D perhaps TRBD2 (5 bases). CDR1 is SEHNR and CDR2 is FQNEAQ in the germline V gene (reference sequence). Trimming stripped 5 bases from V and 2 bases from J, with 16 bases between. CDR3 length: 16 residues. This chain's CDR3 is CASSPPAGRTYNEQFF. The CDR3 bases are TGTGCCAGCAGCCCACCCGCGGGCAGAACCTACAATGAGCAGTTCTTC.

The rearrangement joins TRBV5-1 to TRBJ1-2, with D perhaps TRBD1 (5 bases). The V end lost 8 bases, the J end lost 4 bases, and 21 bases lay between the germline ends. Germline loops: CDR1 SGHRS, CDR2 YFSETQ. The length of the CDR3 is 15 residues. The chain's CDR3 is CASRETIGTAYGYTF. The DNA for the CDR3 is TGCGCCAGTCGGGAGACGATCGGGACGGCCTATGGCTACACCTTC.

This clonotype was detected many times. The chain couples TRBV5-1 to TRBJ2-3; 11 bases fit TRBD2. The CDR3 contains 16 residues. Germline lookup yields CDR1 SGHRS and CDR2 YFSETQ. V was clipped by 4 bases and J by 2 bases; unmatched bases: 6. This CDR3 reads CASSARSGGATDTQYF. The CDR3 nucleotides read TGCGCCAGCAGCGCCCGTAGCGGGGGGGCCACAGATACGCAGTATTTT.

The chain couples TRBV20-1 to TRBJ2-3; the match to TRBD1 covers 9 bases. The germline V gene has CDR1 DFQATT and CDR2 SNEGSKA (reference sequence). Germline trimming cut 6 bases from V and 0 bases from J; bases unmatched to any gene: 10. The CDR3 extends over 16 amino acids. The CDR3 DNA follows: TGCAGTGCCGAACCACCGGGACAGGGTAGCACAGATACGCAGTATTTT. It specifies CSAEPPGQGSTDTQYF.

This clonotype was counted at least ten times. V and J are TRBV6-5 and TRBJ1-2; 11 nucleotides align to TRBD1. The CDR3 is made up of 16 amino acids. CDR1 MNHEY and CDR2 SVGAGI come from the germline V gene. Trimming cost V 6 bases and J 4 bases; bases outside gene matches: 10. CDR3 region: CASSQITGTGGYGYTF. For the CDR3, the DNA is TGTGCCAGCAGCCAAATTACCGGGACAGGGGGCTATGGCTACACCTTC.

The chain has TRBV6-2 or TRBV6-3 and TRBJ2-2; D may be TRBD1 or TRBD2 (5 bases each). Germline V gene data show CDR1 as MNHEY and CDR2 as SVGEGT. Trimming took 4 bases from V and 3 from J, leaving 21 bases between them. This CDR3 is 18 amino acids long. CDR3 protein: CASSSTAFRDLYTGELFF. The CDR3 DNA sequence: TGTGCCAGCAGTTCAACAGCGTTTCGGGACCTATACACCGGGGAGCTGTTTTTT.

There are many counts of this clonotype. This sequence joins TRBV6-1 and TRBJ2-1; 7 nucleotides align to TRBD2. Germline CDR1 is MNHNS and CDR2 is SASEGT. The CDR3 runs 15 residues. V was clipped by 2 bases and J by 6 bases; unmatched bases: 7. The CDR3 loop is CASSEWDYDGNEQFF. The CDR3 DNA follows: TGTGCCAGCAGTGAATGGGACTACGATGGCAATGAGCAGTTCTTC.